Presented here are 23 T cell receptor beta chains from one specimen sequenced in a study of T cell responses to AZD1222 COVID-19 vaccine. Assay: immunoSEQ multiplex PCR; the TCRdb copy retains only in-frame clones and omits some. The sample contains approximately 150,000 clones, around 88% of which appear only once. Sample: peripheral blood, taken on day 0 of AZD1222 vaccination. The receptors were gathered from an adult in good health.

The CDR3 bases are TGTGCCAGCAGCCCCACTGCGTTAAATCAGTACTTC. It translates to CASSPTALNQYF. This chain uses TRBV28 with TRBJ2-4; D gene uncertain. Germline V gene sequence: CDR1 MDHEN, CDR2 SYDVKM. Trimming removed 6 bases from V and 12 bases from J, with 15 bases in between. The CDR3 has 12 residues.

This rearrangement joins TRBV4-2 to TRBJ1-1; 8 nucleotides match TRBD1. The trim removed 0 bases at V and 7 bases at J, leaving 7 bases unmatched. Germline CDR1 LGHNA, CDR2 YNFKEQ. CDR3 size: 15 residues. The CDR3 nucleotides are TGTGCCAGCAGCCAAGAACCCGACAGGGGAATTGAAGCTTTCTTT. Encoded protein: CASSQEPDRGIEAFF.

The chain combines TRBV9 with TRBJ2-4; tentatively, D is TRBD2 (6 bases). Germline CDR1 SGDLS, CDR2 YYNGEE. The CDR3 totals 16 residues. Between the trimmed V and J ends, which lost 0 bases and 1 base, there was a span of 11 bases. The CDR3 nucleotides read TGTGCCAGCAGCGTAGATGGGGCGGGGGCCAAAAACATTCAGTACTTC. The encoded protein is CASSVDGAGAKNIQYF. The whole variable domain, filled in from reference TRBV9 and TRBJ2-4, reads DSGVTQTPKHLITATGQRVTLRCSPRSGDLSVYWYQQSLDQGLQFLIQYYNGEERAKGNILERFSAQQFPDLHSELNLSSLELGDSALYFCASSVDGAGAKNIQYFGAGTRLSVL.

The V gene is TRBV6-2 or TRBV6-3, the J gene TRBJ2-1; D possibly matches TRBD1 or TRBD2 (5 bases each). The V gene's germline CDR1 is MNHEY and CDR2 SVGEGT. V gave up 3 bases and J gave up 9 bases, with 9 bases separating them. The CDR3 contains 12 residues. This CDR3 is CASSYRGVEQFF. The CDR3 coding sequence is TGTGCCAGCAGTTATAGGGGAGTTGAGCAGTTCTTC.

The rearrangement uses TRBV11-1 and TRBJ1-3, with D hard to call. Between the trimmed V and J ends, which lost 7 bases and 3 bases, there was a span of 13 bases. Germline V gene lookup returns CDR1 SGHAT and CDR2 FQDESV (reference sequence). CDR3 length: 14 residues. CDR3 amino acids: CASTFSGIGNTIYF. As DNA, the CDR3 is TGTGCCAGCACCTTTTCCGGGATTGGAAACACCATATATTTT.

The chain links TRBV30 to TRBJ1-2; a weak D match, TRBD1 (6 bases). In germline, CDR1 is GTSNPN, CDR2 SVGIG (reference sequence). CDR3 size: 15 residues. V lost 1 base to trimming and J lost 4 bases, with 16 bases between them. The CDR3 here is CAWSEGIGGIYGYTF. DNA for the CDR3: TGTGCCTGGAGTGAAGGGATAGGGGGTATCTATGGCTACACCTTC.

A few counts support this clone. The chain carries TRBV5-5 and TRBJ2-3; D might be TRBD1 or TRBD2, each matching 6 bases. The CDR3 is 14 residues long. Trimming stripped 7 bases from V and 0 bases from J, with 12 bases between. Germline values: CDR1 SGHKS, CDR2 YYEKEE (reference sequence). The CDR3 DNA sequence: TGTGCCAGCGGACGGGGGCCTAGCACAGATACGCAGTATTTT. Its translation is CASGRGPSTDTQYF.

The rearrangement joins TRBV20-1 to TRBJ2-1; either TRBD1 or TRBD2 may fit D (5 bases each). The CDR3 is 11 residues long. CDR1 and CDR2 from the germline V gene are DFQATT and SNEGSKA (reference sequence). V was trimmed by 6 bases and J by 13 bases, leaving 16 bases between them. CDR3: CSARDPTSQFF. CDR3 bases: TGCAGTGCAAGGGACCCAACCAGCCAGTTCTTC.

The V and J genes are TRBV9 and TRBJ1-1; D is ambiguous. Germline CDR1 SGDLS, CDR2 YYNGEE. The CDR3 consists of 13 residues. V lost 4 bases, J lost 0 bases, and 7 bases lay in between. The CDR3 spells CASSYLMNTEAFF. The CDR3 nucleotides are TGTGCCAGCAGCTACCTCATGAACACTGAAGCTTTCTTT.

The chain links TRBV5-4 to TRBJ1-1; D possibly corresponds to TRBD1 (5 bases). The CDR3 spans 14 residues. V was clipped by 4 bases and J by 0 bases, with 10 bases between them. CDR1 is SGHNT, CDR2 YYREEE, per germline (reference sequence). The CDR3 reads CASSPMGVNTEAFF. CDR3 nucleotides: TGTGCCAGCAGCCCTATGGGGGTGAACACTGAAGCTTTCTTT.

CDR3 amino acids: CASSSRGLYEQYF. Written as DNA, the CDR3 is TGTGCCAGCAGCTCCAGGGGACTCTACGAGCAGTACTTC. The chain joins TRBV6-9 to TRBJ2-7, with D perhaps matching TRBD1 or TRBD2 (6 bases each). The V gene lost 6 bases and the J gene lost 3 bases, with 12 bases spanning the gap. The CDR3 length is 13 residues. Germline V lookup: CDR1 MNHGY, CDR2 SVAAGI.

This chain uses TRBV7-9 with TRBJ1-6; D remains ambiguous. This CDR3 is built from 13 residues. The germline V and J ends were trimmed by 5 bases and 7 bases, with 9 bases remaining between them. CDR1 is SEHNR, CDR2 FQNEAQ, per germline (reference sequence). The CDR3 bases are TGTGCCAGCAGCCGTATGGGGAATTCACCCCTCCACTTT. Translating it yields CASSRMGNSPLHF.

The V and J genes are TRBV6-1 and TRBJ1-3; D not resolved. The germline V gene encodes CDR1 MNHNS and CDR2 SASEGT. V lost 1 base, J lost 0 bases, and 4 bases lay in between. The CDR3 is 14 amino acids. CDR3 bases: TGTGCCAGCAGTGAAGGTTTCTCTGGAAACACCATATATTTT. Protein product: CASSEGFSGNTIYF.

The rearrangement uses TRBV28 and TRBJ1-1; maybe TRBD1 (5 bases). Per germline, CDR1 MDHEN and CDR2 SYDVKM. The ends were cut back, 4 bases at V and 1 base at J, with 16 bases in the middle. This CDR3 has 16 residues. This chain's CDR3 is CASSSLITGENTEAFF. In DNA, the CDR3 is TGTGCCAGCAGTTCCTTAATAACGGGGGAGAACACTGAAGCTTTCTTT.

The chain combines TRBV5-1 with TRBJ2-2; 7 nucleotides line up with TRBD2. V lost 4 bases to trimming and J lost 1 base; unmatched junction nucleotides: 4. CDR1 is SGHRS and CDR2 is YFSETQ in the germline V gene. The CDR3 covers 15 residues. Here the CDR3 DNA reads TGCGCCAGCAGCCCTTCGGGAGGGAACACCGGGGAGCTGTTTTTT. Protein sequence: CASSPSGGNTGELFF.

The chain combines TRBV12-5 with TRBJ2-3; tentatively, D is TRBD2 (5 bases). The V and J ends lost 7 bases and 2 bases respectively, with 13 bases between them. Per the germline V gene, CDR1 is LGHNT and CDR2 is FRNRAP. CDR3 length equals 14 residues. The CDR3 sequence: CASAPGGPTDTQYF. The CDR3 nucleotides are TGTGCTAGTGCCCCCGGCGGGCCCACAGATACGCAGTATTTT.

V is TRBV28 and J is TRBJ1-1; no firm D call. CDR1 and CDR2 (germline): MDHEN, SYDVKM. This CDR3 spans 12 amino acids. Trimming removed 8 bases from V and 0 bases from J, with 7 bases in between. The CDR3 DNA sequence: TGTGCCAGCGGACGGCTGAACACTGAAGCTTTCTTT. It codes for CASGRLNTEAFF.

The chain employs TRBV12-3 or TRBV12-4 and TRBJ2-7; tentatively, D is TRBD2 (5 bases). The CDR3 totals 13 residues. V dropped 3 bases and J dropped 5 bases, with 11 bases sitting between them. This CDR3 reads CASSFGEVDEQYF. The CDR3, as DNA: TGTGCCAGCAGTTTCGGGGAAGTGGACGAGCAGTACTTC.

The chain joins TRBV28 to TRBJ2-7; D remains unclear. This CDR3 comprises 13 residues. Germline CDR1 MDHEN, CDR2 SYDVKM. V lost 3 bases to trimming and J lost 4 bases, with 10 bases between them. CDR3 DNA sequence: TGTGCCAGCAGTTTGCAGGTCAAGTACGAGCAGTACTTC. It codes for CASSLQVKYEQYF.

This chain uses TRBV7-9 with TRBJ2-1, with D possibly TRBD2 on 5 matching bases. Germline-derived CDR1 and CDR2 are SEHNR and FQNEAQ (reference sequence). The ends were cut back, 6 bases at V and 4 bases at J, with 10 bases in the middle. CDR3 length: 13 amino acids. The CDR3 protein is CASSPPGYNEQFF. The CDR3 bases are TGTGCCAGCAGTCCCCCGGGATACAATGAGCAGTTCTTC.

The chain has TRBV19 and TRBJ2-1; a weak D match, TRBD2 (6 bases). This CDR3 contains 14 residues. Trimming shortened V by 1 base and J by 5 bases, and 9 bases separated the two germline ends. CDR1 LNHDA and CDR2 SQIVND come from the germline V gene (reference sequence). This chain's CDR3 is CASSIGAGNNEQFF. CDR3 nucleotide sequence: TGTGCCAGTAGTATAGGGGCGGGAAACAATGAGCAGTTCTTC.

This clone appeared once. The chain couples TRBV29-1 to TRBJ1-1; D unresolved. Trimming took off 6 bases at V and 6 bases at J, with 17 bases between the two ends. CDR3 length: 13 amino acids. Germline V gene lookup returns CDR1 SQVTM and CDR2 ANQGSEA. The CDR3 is CSVMTEGTSEAFF. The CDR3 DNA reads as TGCAGCGTCATGACCGAGGGCACTTCTGAAGCTTTCTTT.

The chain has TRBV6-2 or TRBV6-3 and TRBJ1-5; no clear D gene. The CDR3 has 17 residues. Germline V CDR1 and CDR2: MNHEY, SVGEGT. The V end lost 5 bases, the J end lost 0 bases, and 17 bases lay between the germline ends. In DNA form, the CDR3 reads TGTGCCAGCAGTGCCGGTCCGAAGGGATATAGCAATCAGCCCCAGCATTTT. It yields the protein CASSAGPKGYSNQPQHF.